This note documents a single TCR beta chain sequence. Its antigen remains unknown. The trim removed 6 bases at V and 1 base at J, leaving 14 bases unmatched. The V gene's germline CDR1 is SGHTA and CDR2 FQGNSA. The CDR3 is made up of 17 amino acids. Primers for the PCR totalled 60 Vbeta and 13 Jbeta. Sequenced by immunoSEQ multiplex PCR; TCRdb stores in-frame clones only, minus some. Among over 150,000 clones listed, around nine tenths were seen once. This sample is part of a study of cytomegalovirus exposure and HLA in healthy donors. Whole-study context: Researchers found that about four fifths of about 400 genotyped donors fell within the Caucasian-associated ancestry cluster.

Findings and limits, study-wide: Researchers catalogued approximately 160 TCR beta chains as cytomegalovirus-associated. In an earlier analysis, about 87% or about 30%: the productive usage of most TCR beta V segments. TCR beta sequences numbering some 17,000 were associated with HLA alleles at 0.05 false discovery rate in a later analysis.

Material: PBMCs. The receptor was isolated from a woman in her twenties or thirties in good health and CMV-seronegative. The chain joins TRBV7-2 to TRBJ2-5; 7 bases agree with TRBD1. The CDR3 loop is CASRLSRVRGIQETQYF. DNA for the CDR3: TGTGCCAGCAGGCTTAGCCGTGTCAGGGGGATCCAAGAGACCCAGTACTTC. Supplemented by reference TRBV7-2 and TRBJ2-5, the full variable domain reads GAGVSQSPSNKVTEKGKDVELRCDPISGHTALYWYRQSLGQGLEFLIYFQGNSAPDKSGLPSDRFSAERTGGSVSTLTIQRTQQEDSAVYLCASRLSRVRGIQETQYFGPGTRLLVL.